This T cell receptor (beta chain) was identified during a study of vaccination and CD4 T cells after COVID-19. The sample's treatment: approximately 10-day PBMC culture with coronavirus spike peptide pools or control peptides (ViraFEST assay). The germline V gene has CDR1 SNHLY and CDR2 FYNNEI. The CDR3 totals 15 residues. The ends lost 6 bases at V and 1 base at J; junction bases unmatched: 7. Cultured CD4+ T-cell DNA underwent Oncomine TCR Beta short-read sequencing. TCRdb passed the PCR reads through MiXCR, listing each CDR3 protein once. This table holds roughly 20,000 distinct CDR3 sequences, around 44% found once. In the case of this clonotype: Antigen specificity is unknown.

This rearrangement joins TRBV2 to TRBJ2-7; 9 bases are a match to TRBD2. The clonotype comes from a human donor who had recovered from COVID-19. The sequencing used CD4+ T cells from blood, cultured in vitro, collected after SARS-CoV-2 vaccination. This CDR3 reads CASSARGGWSYEQYF. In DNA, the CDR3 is TGTGCCAGCAGCGCGCGGGGGGGCTGGTCCTACGAGCAGTACTTC.